These T cell receptor beta chains were read from a single sample in a study of blood T cell repertoires in COVID-19. Profiled with immunoSEQ multiplex PCR; TCRdb holds only in-frame clones, not every one. Of tens of thousands of clones listed, around 82% are singletons. Sequencing input: peripheral blood. The receptors originated from a human donor in a cohort sampled during active COVID-19. Each CDR3 is given with its conserved first and last residue. D genes are given only for firm matches. Some rows have no size entry. The others give once, few or many, or a class for an expanded clone.

abundance: NA; v_gene: TRBV5-1; j_gene: TRBJ2-1; d_gene: TRBD2; CDR3nt: TGCGCCAGCAGCCCAGAACTAGCGGATTACAATGAGCAGTTCTTC; CDR3aa: CASSPELADYNEQFF
abundance: NA; v_gene: TRBV7-2; j_gene: TRBJ1-5; d_gene: TRBD1; CDR3nt: TGTGCCAGCAGCCTGGGACAGGGGGTCTATCAGCCCCAGCATTTT; CDR3aa: CASSLGQGVYQPQHF
abundance: NA; v_gene: TRBV27; j_gene: TRBJ2-7; d_gene: NA; CDR3nt: TGTGCCAGCAGTTTAACCCTACGACAGGGAGGCTCCGAGCAGTACTTC; CDR3aa: CASSLTLRQGGSEQYF
abundance: NA; v_gene: TRBV30; j_gene: TRBJ1-4; d_gene: NA; CDR3nt: TGTGCCTGGAGTGTATTTCGGGAGATAACGAAAGAAAAACTGTTTTTT; CDR3aa: CAWSVFREITKEKLFF
abundance: NA; v_gene: TRBV9; j_gene: TRBJ1-2; d_gene: TRBD1; CDR3nt: TGTGCCAGCAGCGTGGGGACAGGGAGTAAGGGCTACACCTTC; CDR3aa: CASSVGTGSKGYTF
abundance: NA; v_gene: TRBV6-5; j_gene: TRBJ1-4; d_gene: TRBD1; CDR3nt: TGTGCCAGCAGCAAAACTCCGGGACAGGGGGAAAAACTGTTTTTT; CDR3aa: CASSKTPGQGEKLFF
abundance: NA; v_gene: TRBV7-2; j_gene: TRBJ1-6; d_gene: NA; CDR3nt: TGTGCCACTAACTCCGCGGGGGTTGGTAATTCACCCCTCCACTTT; CDR3aa: CATNSAGVGNSPLHF
abundance: NA; v_gene: TRBV9; j_gene: TRBJ1-1; d_gene: NA; CDR3nt: TGTGCCAGCGATCGAGAGGGCGATGGGACTGAAGCTTTCTTT; CDR3aa: CASDREGDGTEAFF
abundance: NA; v_gene: TRBV9; j_gene: TRBJ2-7; d_gene: NA; CDR3nt: TGTGCCAGCAGCGCCTCACCGGGACACGCCTACGAGCAGTACTTC; CDR3aa: CASSASPGHAYEQYF
abundance: NA; v_gene: TRBV5-1; j_gene: TRBJ2-4; d_gene: TRBD2; CDR3nt: TGCGCCAGCAGCTTGGCGTCGACAGCGGGAGTCGACAAAAACATTCAGTACTTC; CDR3aa: CASSLASTAGVDKNIQYF
abundance: few; v_gene: TRBV14; j_gene: TRBJ2-7; d_gene: NA; CDR3nt: TGTGCCAGCAGCCTTAACTACGAGCAGTACTTC; CDR3aa: CASSLNYEQYF
abundance: NA; v_gene: TRBV25-1; j_gene: TRBJ1-1; d_gene: TRBD1; CDR3nt: TGTGCCAGCAGTGAATTGCTGGGACAGGGTTCCCCAGAAGCTTTCTTT; CDR3aa: CASSELLGQGSPEAFF
abundance: NA; v_gene: TRBV11-2; j_gene: TRBJ2-1; d_gene: TRBD2; CDR3nt: TGTGCCAGCAGCTCCGTAAGCGGGATATACAATGAGCAGTTCTTC; CDR3aa: CASSSVSGIYNEQFF
abundance: NA; v_gene: TRBV24-1; j_gene: TRBJ1-1; d_gene: TRBD1; CDR3nt: TGTGCCACCAGTGTTTCCCCCGCGAAGACAGGGGGCATCACTGAAGCTTTCTTT; CDR3aa: CATSVSPAKTGGITEAFF
abundance: once; v_gene: TRBV28; j_gene: TRBJ1-1; d_gene: TRBD1; CDR3nt: TGTGCCAGCAGGCAGGGGGATTTGAACACTGAAGCTTTCTTT; CDR3aa: CASRQGDLNTEAFF
abundance: NA; v_gene: TRBV20-1; j_gene: TRBJ1-6; d_gene: NA; CDR3nt: TGCAGTGCTAGTACCGGGACAATGAAAAATTCACCCCTCCACTTT; CDR3aa: CSASTGTMKNSPLHF